These 29 T cell receptor beta chains were sequenced from one sample in a study of cytomegalovirus exposure and HLA in healthy donors (dated by TCRdb to about 2017). Receptor amplification or capture employed the immunoSEQ multiplex PCR assay. For the multiplex PCR, a mixture combining 60 forward primers for TCR Vbeta segments and 13 reverse primers for TCR Jbeta segments was used. TCRdb obtained this table from immuneACCESS and retained in-frame rearrangements with V and J assigned. These tables miss some clones; where compared with another copy, unresolved V genes account for less than half of the shortfall, and the remainder is unexplained. This sample lists roughly 100,000 clones; 76% were detected once. The ten largest account for more than 8% of the sample. What was sequenced was PBMCs. Every receptor here comes from a man aged 40-50 years in good health and CMV-seropositive.

V and J are TRBV1 and TRBJ2-7; the table's D call, TRBD2, has no DNA check behind it. TRBV1 is listed as a pseudogene. The CDR3 loop spans 16 amino acids. CDR3 residues: CTSSQVGLATSYEQYF. The DNA for the CDR3 is TGCACCAGCAGCCAAGTTGGACTAGCGACCTCCTACGAGCAGTACTTC.

CDR3 coding DNA: TGTGCCACCAGCAGAGAACAGGGGAACAGCAATCAGCCCCAGCATTTT. This sequence encodes CATSREQGNSNQPQHF. The chain couples TRBV15 to TRBJ1-5; 7 nucleotides match TRBD1. V dropped 0 bases and J dropped 1; count of bases not matched to a gene: 3. The V gene's germline CDR1 is LNHNV and CDR2 YYDKDF (reference sequence). The CDR3 runs 16 residues.

V is TRBV6-4 and J is TRBJ2-1; 8 nucleotides match TRBD2. CDR3 length equals 14 residues. Trimming took 2 bases from V and 6 from J; bases not matched to a gene: 3. CDR1 is MRHNA, CDR2 SNTAGT, per germline. The CDR3 bases are TGTGCCAGCAGTGACGGACTAGCCCCCAATGAGCAGTTCTTC. Its protein is CASSDGLAPNEQFF.

The chain has TRBV9 and TRBJ2-2; tentatively, D is TRBD2 (5 bases). The V gene's germline CDR1 is SGDLS and CDR2 YYNGEE. The CDR3 has 16 amino acids. Trimming removed 0 bases from V and 4 bases from J, with 13 bases in between. This CDR3 is CASSVGRRAGTGELFF. Written as DNA, the CDR3 is TGTGCCAGCAGCGTAGGGCGGCGGGCGGGCACCGGGGAGCTGTTTTTT.

The rearrangement joins TRBV28 to TRBJ1-4; possibly TRBD1 for D (5 bases). Germline V gene sequence: CDR1 MDHEN, CDR2 SYDVKM. V lost 1 base and J lost 8, with 11 bases in between. This CDR3 has 14 amino acids. CDR3 coding DNA: TGTGCCAGCAGTTTATCGGGGGTGAAAGAAAAACTGTTTTTT. Protein sequence: CASSLSGVKEKLFF. Filled out from reference TRBV28 and TRBJ1-4, the complete variable domain reads DVKVTQSSRYLVKRTGEKVFLECVQDMDHENMFWYRQDPGLGLRLIYFSYDVKMKEKGDIPEGYSVSREKKERFSLILESASTNQTSMYLCASSLSGVKEKLFFGSGTQLSVL.

Points on this clone: At one boundary the junction diverges from the germline segment, which might be a read error. V is TRBV6-1 and J is TRBJ2-4; tentatively, D is TRBD2 (5 bases). Germline V gene lookup returns CDR1 MNHNS and CDR2 SASEGT. This CDR3 has 19 residues. The CDR3 bases are TGTGCCAGCAGTGAAGGGTTGAGTGACGGGAAAGGAGCCAAAAACAGTCAGTACTTC. It encodes CASSEGLSDGKGAKNSQYF.

The chain employs TRBV7-8 and TRBJ2-5; TRBD2 agrees at 7 bases. The CDR3 sequence is 11 residues long. Trimming took 4 bases from V and 11 from J; bases not matched to a gene: 4. CDR1 and CDR2 (germline): SGHVS, FQNEAQ. CDR3 in amino acids: CASSWEGWQYF. Written as DNA, the CDR3 is TGTGCCAGCAGCTGGGAGGGATGGCAGTACTTC.

V is TRBV6-1 and J is TRBJ1-3; the D gene is possibly TRBD1 (6 bases). There are 14 residues in the CDR3. CDR1 is MNHNS, CDR2 SASEGT, per germline. Between the trimmed V and J ends, which lost 1 base and 3 bases, there was a span of 7 bases. CDR3 in amino acids: CASSEVRGGNTIYF. In DNA, the CDR3 is TGTGCCAGCAGTGAAGTCAGGGGTGGAAACACCATATATTTT.

The CDR3 reads CAWSQDRGRNEKLFF. In nucleotides, the CDR3 is TGTGCCTGGAGCCAAGACAGGGGAAGGAATGAAAAACTGTTTTTT. The J gene is TRBJ1-4, the V gene TRBV30; TRBD1 matches at 8 bases. Germline CDR1 reads GTSNPN; CDR2 reads SVGIG (reference sequence). The CDR3 runs to 15 residues. Trimming took 3 bases from V and 5 from J; bases not matched to a gene: 8.

This sequence joins TRBV7-9 and TRBJ2-3, with 14 nucleotides matching TRBD2. CDR3 length equals 14 residues. V was clipped by 5 bases and J by 10 bases; unmatched bases: 5. CDR1 SEHNR and CDR2 FQNEAQ come from the germline V gene (reference sequence). In DNA, the CDR3 is TGTGCCAGCAGCAAGGGACTAGCGGGGGAGGCGCAGTATTTT. Protein sequence: CASSKGLAGEAQYF. The full variable domain, its missing parts supplied by reference TRBV7-9 and TRBJ2-3, is DTGVSQNPRHKITKRGQNVTFRCDPISEHNRLYWYRQTLGQGPEFLTYFQNEAQLEKSRLLSDRFSAERPKGSFSTLEIQRTEQGDSAMYLCASSKGLAGEAQYFGPGTRLTVL.

J is TRBJ2-7 and V is TRBV5-6; D is unclear. CDR3 length equals 11 residues. V gave up 0 bases and J gave up 5 bases, with 3 bases separating them. CDR1 is SGHDT, CDR2 YYEEEE, per germline. The CDR3 nucleotides read TGTGCCAGCAGCTTGGGAGACGAGCAGTACTTC. This encodes CASSLGDEQYF.

The sample holds one count of this clone. One end of the junction is discordant with germline, which a read error may explain. The rearrangement uses TRBV4-1 and TRBJ1-4; 7 nucleotides line up with TRBD1. The CDR3 contains 15 residues. Looked up from germline, CDR1 is MGHRA and CDR2 is YSYEKL. CDR3 sequence reads: CASSQDPGTAENLFF. The CDR3 DNA sequence: TGCGCCAGCAGCCAAGATCCAGGGACAGCTGAAAACCTGTTTTTT.

This rearrangement joins TRBV7-6 to TRBJ2-2; 8 bases are shared with TRBD1. This CDR3 is 15 amino acids long. Germline CDR1 is SGHVS and CDR2 is FNYEAQ. After removal of 2 bases from V and 4 bases from J, the junction contained 3 bases not matched to a gene. The chain's CDR3 is CASSLQGAGTGELFF. The CDR3 DNA follows: TGTGCCAGCAGCTTACAGGGGGCCGGCACCGGGGAGCTGTTTTTT.

Only one count was recorded for this clone. V is TRBV23-1 and J is TRBJ1-3; D is undetermined. TRBV23-1 is classed as an ORF, of uncertain function. CDR3 length: 18 residues. V lost 0 bases and J 0 bases, leaving 15 bases between the germline ends. Written as DNA, the CDR3 is TGCGCCAGCAGTCAATCTCCGGGTTTGGTGGGCTCTGGAAACACCATATATTTT. Translating gives CASSQSPGLVGSGNTIYF.

The count of this clone is one. V and J are TRBV2 and TRBJ2-3, with D tentatively TRBD2 (6 bases). CDR1 is SNHLY, CDR2 FYNNEI, per germline. This CDR3 has 15 amino acids. V lost 6 bases and J lost 2, with 15 bases in between. The CDR3 coding sequence is TGTGCCAGCAGGGAGCGGCCTAGCGTCACAGATACGCAGTATTTT. This encodes CASRERPSVTDTQYF.

The chain recombines TRBV9 with TRBJ1-1; tentatively, D is TRBD1 (5 bases). With 4 bases removed from V and 11 bases from J, the gap between germline ends came to 18 bases. The CDR3 sequence is 13 residues long. Germline assignment: CDR1 SGDLS and CDR2 YYNGEE. In DNA form, the CDR3 reads TGTGCCAGCAGCTCGGGGACGGGGGTAACGGCTTTCTTT. Translated: CASSSGTGVTAFF. The variable domain in full, completed from reference TRBV9 and TRBJ1-1, reads DSGVTQTPKHLITATGQRVTLRCSPRSGDLSVYWYQQSLDQGLQFLIQYYNGEERAKGNILERFSAQQFPDLHSELNLSSLELGDSALYFCASSSGTGVTAFFGQGTRLTVV.

This clone turned up a few times. The rearrangement links TRBV5-1 to TRBJ2-1; TRBD2 matches at 8 bases. The length of the CDR3 is 12 residues. The germline V gene has CDR1 SGHRS and CDR2 YFSETQ. V dropped 9 bases and J dropped 7; count of bases not matched to a gene: 6. CDR3 sequence (DNA): TGCGCCACCGGGAGGGACGAGAATGAGCAGTTCTTC. Its translation: CATGRDENEQFF.

The V call is TRBV7-2, the J call TRBJ1-2, with D uncertain. Germline loops: CDR1 SGHTA, CDR2 FQGNSA. V lost 1 base, J lost 10 bases, and 10 bases lay in between. The CDR3 length is 12 residues. The chain's CDR3 is CASSLGRRNYTF. CDR3 DNA: TGTGCCAGCAGCTTAGGAAGGAGAAACTACACCTTC.

In regard to this clone: Additional DNA sequences in this sample encode the identical CDR3. The V gene is TRBV7-6, the J gene TRBJ2-3, with D possibly being TRBD2 (6 bases). This CDR3 spans 15 amino acids. Trimming removed 3 bases from V and 6 bases from J, with 16 bases in between. Germline CDR1 SGHVS, CDR2 FNYEAQ. The CDR3 region has the DNA TGTGCCAGCAGCTTGGTGGGCGGGGCGACGGATACGCAGTATTTT. This encodes CASSLVGGATDTQYF.

This chain connects TRBV30 to TRBJ1-3; maybe TRBD1 (5 bases). Germline V gene lookup returns CDR1 GTSNPN and CDR2 SVGIG (reference sequence). The CDR3 loop spans 15 amino acids. Between the trimmed V and J ends, which lost 4 bases and 3 bases, there was a span of 16 bases. This CDR3 is CAWMRPRTNGNTIYF. CDR3 coding DNA: TGTGCCTGGATGAGACCCCGGACAAATGGAAACACCATATATTTT.

The chain couples TRBV5-1 to TRBJ2-7; TRBD1 agrees at 10 bases. V lost 2 bases and J lost 6; bases outside the gene matches: 5. The CDR3 runs to 14 residues. Germline CDR1 reads SGHRS; CDR2 reads YFSETQ. CDR3 sequence: CASSFRDRGREQYF. In DNA, the CDR3 is TGCGCCAGCAGCTTCCGGGACAGGGGTCGCGAGCAGTACTTC.

The genes are TRBV9 and TRBJ1-2; 8 nucleotides match TRBD1. The CDR3 runs 14 residues. Germline V gene data show CDR1 as SGDLS and CDR2 as YYNGEE. The V gene end was trimmed by 4 bases and the J gene end by 2 bases; junction bases not matched to a gene: 4. The CDR3 nucleotides read TGTGCCAGCAGCCTGCGGGACAGGAACTATGGCTACACCTTC. This translates into CASSLRDRNYGYTF.

The rearrangement joins TRBV28 to TRBJ1-2, with 9 bases that match TRBD1. The germline V gene encodes CDR1 MDHEN and CDR2 SYDVKM. The CDR3 has 14 residues. The trim removed 3 bases at V and 8 bases at J, leaving 7 bases unmatched. CDR3 sequence (DNA): TGTGCCAGCAGTTTCCTACAGGGGGCCCGCGGCTACACCTTC. Its protein product is CASSFLQGARGYTF.

The gene calls are TRBV7-9 and TRBJ1-1; 8 bases match TRBD1. Losses at the gene ends were 1 base for V and 7 bases for J; bases not matched to a gene: 5. CDR1 is SEHNR and CDR2 is FQNEAQ in the germline V gene (reference sequence). This CDR3 is built from 14 residues. The CDR3 DNA reads TGTGCCAGCAGCTTAGGCAGGGGGCTGGGTGAAGCTTTCTTT. It encodes CASSLGRGLGEAFF.

This clone was seen a single time. The rearrangement joins TRBV14 to TRBJ2-5, with 7 bases identical to TRBD2. The CDR3 is 13 amino acids. Germline assignment: CDR1 SGHDN and CDR2 FVKESK. Trimming at V came to 8 bases and at J to 3 bases, leaving 6 bases not matched to a gene. CDR3 protein: CASQRGVKETQYF. The CDR3 nucleotides read TGTGCCAGCCAGCGGGGAGTTAAAGAGACCCAGTACTTC.

Worth noting for this clone: The same CDR3 also results from other DNA sequences found in this sample. The chain couples TRBV6-1 to TRBJ2-7, with D unclear. The CDR3 is made up of 10 amino acids. The V end lost 7 bases, the J end lost 3 bases, and 4 bases lay between the germline ends. Per germline, CDR1 MNHNS and CDR2 SASEGT. CDR3 coding DNA: TGTGCCAGCACGGGCTACGAGCAGTACTTC. Protein product: CASTGYEQYF.

In nucleotides, the CDR3 is TGTGCCTGGAGTGTAGTAGCGGGGGGGCGAAATGAGCAGTTCTTC. Its protein product is CAWSVVAGGRNEQFF. This chain uses TRBV30 with TRBJ2-1; 11 nucleotides match TRBD2. The CDR3 totals 15 residues. V gave up 0 bases and J gave up 7 bases; unmatched junction bases: 5. Germline CDR1 GTSNPN, CDR2 SVGIG (reference sequence).

This clone was recorded once. V gene TRBV9 combines with J gene TRBJ2-6, with TRBD1 identical over 7 bases. Germline V gene data show CDR1 as SGDLS and CDR2 as YYNGEE. CDR3 size: 18 residues. J gave up 1 base and V 0 bases, and 7 bases lay outside the gene matches. The CDR3 coding sequence is TGTGCCAGCAGCGTAGATCCAGGGGGTGGATCTGGGGCCAACGTCCTGACTTTC. It codes for CASSVDPGGGSGANVLTF.

J is TRBJ2-4 and V is TRBV9; weak D call: TRBD2 (5 bases). The germline V gene encodes CDR1 SGDLS and CDR2 YYNGEE. CDR3 length equals 15 residues. V gave up 4 bases and J gave up 7 bases, with 18 bases separating them. CDR3 sequence reads: CASSKDEGFRNIQYF. DNA for the CDR3: TGTGCCAGCAGCAAAGACGAGGGATTCAGGAACATTCAGTACTTC.